The 20 T cell receptor beta chains in this list originate from one sample, sequenced in a study of T cell responses to AZD1222 COVID-19 vaccine. Produced via immunoSEQ multiplex PCR; TCRdb's table is partial and in-frame only. The table lists approximately 90,000 clones, 86% of them singletons. The specimen was peripheral blood, collected on day 0 of AZD1222 vaccination. The receptors originated from an adult in good health.

The chain employs TRBV10-3 and TRBJ1-6; D call uncertain. Germline V lookup: CDR1 ENHRY, CDR2 SYGVKD. The V and J ends lost 0 bases and 8 bases respectively, with 5 bases between them. The CDR3 consists of 13 residues. The CDR3 spells CAISESAYSPLHF. The CDR3, as DNA: TGTGCCATCAGTGAGTCTGCGTATTCACCCCTCCACTTT.

The rearrangement joins TRBV5-1 to TRBJ2-7; 7 nucleotides match TRBD1. The CDR3 length is 13 residues. Germline-derived CDR1 and CDR2 are SGHRS and YFSETQ. V was pared by 0 bases and J by 3 bases, with 0 bases of the junction left unmatched. The CDR3, as DNA: TGCGCCAGCAGCTTGGACAGGGGCTACGAGCAGTACTTC. Amino acids: CASSLDRGYEQYF.

The chain joins TRBV27 to TRBJ2-7; a weak D match, TRBD1 (5 bases). V was shortened by 3 bases and J by 0 bases, with 12 bases between the two germline ends. The CDR3 contains 15 residues. Germline CDR1 is MNHEY and CDR2 is SMNVEV (reference sequence). CDR3 nucleotide sequence: TGTGCCAGCAGTTTTGTCCAGGGTACCTCCTACGAGCAGTACTTC. It specifies CASSFVQGTSYEQYF.

The chain has TRBV19 and TRBJ2-5, with 7 bases fitting TRBD1. Germline V gene data show CDR1 as LNHDA and CDR2 as SQIVND (reference sequence). There are 14 residues in the CDR3. The J segment lost 3 bases and the V segment lost 5 bases, leaving 6 bases of the junction unmatched. The chain's CDR3 is CASSYRDSKETQYF. The CDR3 DNA is TGTGCCAGTAGTTACCGGGACAGCAAAGAGACCCAGTACTTC.

This chain links TRBV28 with TRBJ2-3; maybe TRBD2 (6 bases). Germline CDR1 reads MDHEN; CDR2 reads SYDVKM. This CDR3 spans 14 amino acids. The V end was cut by 5 bases, the J end by 7 bases, with 16 bases between. The CDR3: CASSLPQLAYTQYF. CDR3 nucleotide sequence: TGTGCCAGCAGTCTCCCCCAACTAGCCTATACGCAGTATTTT.

The genes are TRBV7-2 and TRBJ2-5; maybe TRBD2 (6 bases). CDR3 length: 14 amino acids. The germline V gene has CDR1 SGHTA and CDR2 FQGNSA. V lost 4 bases, J lost 1 base, and 10 bases lay in between. CDR3 in DNA: TGTGCCAGCAGCTACCAGACTAGCCAAGAGACCCAGTACTTC. Amino acid sequence: CASSYQTSQETQYF.

V usage is TRBV9 and J usage is TRBJ2-7; the D is unclear. CDR1 and CDR2 from the germline V gene are SGDLS and YYNGEE. V was clipped by 1 base and J by 0 bases, with 14 bases between them. The CDR3 length is 16 residues. The CDR3 region is CASSVFGSQPSYEQYF. The CDR3 bases are TGTGCCAGCAGCGTATTTGGTAGCCAACCCTCCTACGAGCAGTACTTC. Full variable domain (rest looked up from reference TRBV9 and TRBJ2-7): DSGVTQTPKHLITATGQRVTLRCSPRSGDLSVYWYQQSLDQGLQFLIQYYNGEERAKGNILERFSAQQFPDLHSELNLSSLELGDSALYFCASSVFGSQPSYEQYFGPGTRLTVT.

The J gene is TRBJ2-5, the V gene TRBV29-1; D gene ambiguous. The CDR3 spans 13 residues. The V and J ends lost 4 bases and 6 bases respectively, with 15 bases between them. The V gene's germline CDR1 is SQVTM and CDR2 ANQGSEA. CDR3 protein: CSVGKREGKTQYF. DNA for the CDR3: TGCAGCGTTGGAAAAAGGGAAGGGAAGACCCAGTACTTC.

The chain links TRBV7-2 to TRBJ1-5; the D gene is possibly TRBD1 (5 bases). The CDR3 has 14 residues. V lost 5 bases, J lost 4 bases, and 12 bases lay in between. Germline CDR1 is SGHTA and CDR2 is FQGNSA. This CDR3 reads CASSPDGANQPQHF. CDR3 nucleotide sequence: TGTGCCAGCAGCCCGGATGGGGCAAATCAGCCCCAGCATTTT.

V is TRBV24-1 and J is TRBJ2-3; D gene unclear. The CDR3 consists of 17 residues. Germline loops: CDR1 KGHDR, CDR2 SFDVKD. The germline V and J ends were trimmed by 5 bases and 2 bases, with 19 bases remaining between them. CDR3 in amino acids: CATSAASPKAATDTQYF. DNA for the CDR3: TGTGCCACCAGTGCGGCTTCCCCCAAAGCAGCCACAGATACGCAGTATTTT.

V and J are TRBV6-6 and TRBJ2-2; D not resolved. Germline V gene lookup returns CDR1 MNHNY and CDR2 SVGAGI (reference sequence). V gave up 2 bases and J gave up 3 bases, with 7 bases separating them. The CDR3 has 14 amino acids. CDR3 amino acids: CASSYGRDTGELFF. CDR3 bases: TGTGCCAGCAGTTACGGGCGAGACACCGGGGAGCTGTTTTTT.

The J gene is TRBJ2-5, the V gene TRBV7-3, with D hard to call. The V end was cut by 2 bases, the J end by 7 bases, with 11 bases between. The CDR3 is made up of 13 amino acids. Per the germline V gene, CDR1 is SGHTA and CDR2 is FQGTGA. This CDR3 is CASSLDPTGTQYF. The DNA of the CDR3 is TGTGCCAGCAGCTTAGATCCGACGGGGACCCAGTACTTC.

The J gene is TRBJ1-4, the V gene TRBV21-1. TRBV21-1 has pseudogene status. This CDR3 region has 17 residues. CDR3 sequence: CASSKEGRQGEHEKLFF. The CDR3 DNA reads TGTGCCAGCAGCAAAGAAGGGCGGCAAGGGGAGCATGAAAAACTGTTTTTT.

The CDR3 nucleotides read TGTGCCAGTAGTAGGTCCGGGGGACTAGTGGGGGAGCAGTACTTC. Translated, it gives CASSRSGGLVGEQYF. The V and J genes are TRBV19 and TRBJ2-7, with 8 nucleotides matching TRBD2. Trimming cost V 4 bases and J 7 bases; bases outside gene matches: 12. The CDR3 consists of 15 residues. Germline assignment: CDR1 LNHDA and CDR2 SQIVND (reference sequence).

V gene TRBV15 combines with J gene TRBJ1-4, with unresolved D. CDR3 size: 15 residues. V was clipped by 3 bases and J by 5 bases, with 13 bases between them. The germline CDR1 and CDR2 sequences are LNHNV and YYDKDF (reference sequence). This chain's CDR3 is CATSSASLGNEKLFF. CDR3 DNA: TGTGCCACCAGCAGCGCGAGCCTTGGAAATGAAAAACTGTTTTTT. The complete variable domain, with remaining parts taken from reference TRBV15 and TRBJ1-4, reads DAMVIQNPRYQVTQFGKPVTLSCSQTLNHNVMYWYQQKSSQAPKLLFHYYDKDFNNEADTPDNFQSRRPNTSFCFLDIRSPGLGDTAMYLCATSSASLGNEKLFFGSGTQLSVL.

V and J are TRBV7-3 and TRBJ2-1, with D perhaps given as TRBD1 or TRBD2 (5 bases each). The ends were cut back, 2 bases at V and 9 bases at J, with 11 bases in the middle. The germline gives CDR1 SGHTA, CDR2 FQGTGA. This CDR3 comprises 13 residues. The DNA of the CDR3 is TGTGCCAGCAGCTTAGGGACGGCGGGTGAGCAGTTCTTC. It encodes CASSLGTAGEQFF.

CDR3 in DNA: TGTGCCAGCAGTTTAATTCAGGGAGCCTACAATGAGCAGTTCTTC. Residues: CASSLIQGAYNEQFF. The chain carries TRBV28 and TRBJ2-1; tentatively, D is TRBD1 or TRBD2 (5 bases each). Between the trimmed V and J ends, which lost 2 bases and 2 bases, there was a span of 10 bases. CDR1 and CDR2 (germline): MDHEN, SYDVKM. The CDR3 loop spans 15 amino acids. Combining the CDR3 with reference TRBV28 and TRBJ2-1 gives the whole variable domain DVKVTQSSRYLVKRTGEKVFLECVQDMDHENMFWYRQDPGLGLRLIYFSYDVKMKEKGDIPEGYSVSREKKERFSLILESASTNQTSMYLCASSLIQGAYNEQFFGPGTRLTVL.

The chain recombines TRBV18 with TRBJ2-7; 9 nucleotides line up with TRBD2. Per the germline V gene, CDR1 is KGHSH and CDR2 is LQKENI. The CDR3 sequence is 14 residues long. V lost 5 bases to trimming and J lost 2 bases; unmatched junction nucleotides: 4. The DNA for the CDR3 is TGTGCCAGCTCATCGGCTAGCGGGACCTACGAGCAGTACTTC. It yields the protein CASSSASGTYEQYF.

V and J are TRBV10-2 and TRBJ1-3, with D maybe TRBD1 (5 bases). V gave up 6 bases and J gave up 0 bases, with 12 bases separating them. Germline-derived CDR1 and CDR2 are WSHSY and SAAADI. The CDR3 covers 15 residues. The CDR3 sequence: CASSADMNSGNTIYF. The CDR3 DNA follows: TGCGCCAGCAGCGCGGACATGAACTCTGGAAACACCATATATTTT.

The chain couples TRBV6-5 to TRBJ2-1; a possible D gene is TRBD1 (5 bases). CDR3 length equals 13 residues. Looked up from germline, CDR1 is MNHEY and CDR2 is SVGAGI. V was cut by 2 bases and J by 5 bases, with 7 bases left in between. CDR3 nucleotides: TGTGCCAGCAGTTACAGACAGCACAATGAGCAGTTCTTC. Translation: CASSYRQHNEQFF.